This T cell receptor beta chain originates from a study of post-analysis software for immune sequencing data. Study details: Disease trajectories encompassed relapsing-remitting, secondary progressive and progressive-relapsing multiple sclerosis. Notes on the study in general: When compared against controls, multiple sclerosis patients showed significantly lower normalized Chao1 diversity. Same-batch preparations were strongly co-clustered by F measure. Five TRBV segments, TRBV5-6, TRBV5-1 and TRBV20-1 among them, were found more frequent in patients than controls.

TCR beta cDNA libraries had unique molecular identifiers. The source material, about 0.9 to 11 million T cells, gave rise to roughly 500,000 cDNA molecules. From the PCR reads, TCRdb called clonotypes with MiXCR, one entry per CDR3 protein. The profile covers hundreds of thousands of distinct CDR3 sequences, with approximately 30% appearing a single time and 0.56% taken by the ten largest. The CDR3 extends over 13 amino acids. V gave up 5 bases and J gave up 6 bases; unmatched junction bases: 9. Germline CDR1 DFQATT, CDR2 SNEGSKA (reference sequence). This clonotype was found a few times. Its antigen is unknown.

The J gene is TRBJ2-7, the V gene TRBV20-1, with TRBD2 matching 8 bases. The source of this sequence is a girl between 10 and 17 years old with multiple sclerosis. Source material: blood. CDR3 nucleotide sequence: TGCAGTGCTGATAGGGCGGGAGGAGGCGAGCAGTACTTC. This codes for CSADRAGGGEQYF.